A selection of T cell receptor beta chains follows, all from one sample in a study of T cells after yellow fever vaccination. TCRdb re-called the 5' RACE reads through MiXCR, storing one row per CDR3 protein. The table includes approximately 74,000 distinct CDR3 sequences, approximately 6.2% detected once. The sample consisted of CD4+ T cells sorted from PBMCs, taken around 15 days after the first yellow fever vaccination. Every receptor here comes from a man younger than 35 who received the YFV17D yellow fever vaccine. CDR3s include the opening cysteine and the closing phenylalanine or tryptophan. D genes are given only for firm matches. The size of a clone is reported for some rows only, either as once, few or many, or as a class for expanded clones.

d_call	v_call	clone_size	j_call	cdr3_nt	cdr3_aa
TRBD1	TRBV5-1	few	TRBJ1-3	TGCGCCAGCAGCTCCGGGACAGGGATTTCTGGAAACACCATATATTTT	CASSSGTGISGNTIYF
TRBD2	TRBV5-6	many	TRBJ2-2	TGTGCCAGCAGCTTGACTAGCGGGGCGAACACCGGGGAGCTGTTTTTT	CASSLTSGANTGELFF
TRBD1	TRBV25-1	many	TRBJ1-2	TGTGCCAGCAGTGAATCAGTAAATCCGGGACAGTTCTATGGCTACACCTTC	CASSESVNPGQFYGYTF
TRBD1	TRBV30	many	TRBJ1-1	TGTGCCTGGAGCAAAGGGGGCAGTCTGAGCACTGAAGCTTTCTTT	CAWSKGGSLSTEAFF
NA	TRBV25-1	many	TRBJ2-6	TGTGCCAGCAGTGACCCTGGGGCCAACGTCCTGACTTTC	CASSDPGANVLTF
NA	TRBV7-9	many	TRBJ2-1	TGTGCCAGCAGCTTAGGCTCCTACAATGAGCAGTTCTTC	CASSLGSYNEQFF
TRBD1	TRBV25-1	NA	TRBJ1-2	TGTGCCAGCAGTGAATATACCGGGACAGCTGATTTATATGGCTACACCTTC	CASSEYTGTADLYGYTF
NA	TRBV5-4	many	TRBJ1-4	TGTGCCAGCAGCGACCGACAGGTGCTTAATGAAAAACTGTTTTTT	CASSDRQVLNEKLFF
TRBD1	TRBV5-4	NA	TRBJ2-1	TGTGCCAGCAGCTTGCCAGGGGGCGTTAGGGCGTCCTACAATGAGCAGTTCTTC	CASSLPGGVRASYNEQFF
NA	TRBV5-1	few	TRBJ2-6	TGCGCCAGCAGCTTGGTCGCCAGGGCCGCCCTACTCTCTGGGGCCAACGTCCTGACTTTC	CASSLVARAALLSGANVLTF
TRBD1	TRBV18	many	TRBJ2-3	TGTGCCAGCTCAAGGCAGGGGGCGACAGATACGCAGTATTTT	CASSRQGATDTQYF
NA	TRBV7-3	many	TRBJ2-6	TGTGCCAGCAGCTCGTCTGGGGCCAACGTCCTGACTTTC	CASSSSGANVLTF
NA	TRBV5-1	once	TRBJ2-7	TGCGCCAGCAGCTTTTTGGCGCAGGTTAGCGAGCAGTACTTC	CASSFLAQVSEQYF
TRBD2	TRBV12-3/TRBV12-4	many	TRBJ2-1	TGTGCCAGCAGAGTACGCGGGGGGGCCCAGAATGAGCAGTTCTTC	CASRVRGGAQNEQFF
NA	TRBV12-3/TRBV12-4	many	TRBJ1-5	TGTGCCAGCAGTTCCGACAGTGGGGGCAGTCAGCCCCAGCATTTT	CASSSDSGGSQPQHF
TRBD2	TRBV5-4	NA	TRBJ2-5	TGTGCCAGCAGCTTGGCCCTGACTAGCGGGGGGGAGGAGACCCAGTACTTC	CASSLALTSGGEETQYF
NA	TRBV7-2	many	TRBJ1-3	TGTGCCAGCAGCAAGGGACCAGAGGGAAACACCATATATTTT	CASSKGPEGNTIYF
TRBD1	TRBV5-1	many	TRBJ2-3	TGCGCCAGCAGGCCGGGACAGAACACAGATACGCAGTATTTT	CASRPGQNTDTQYF
NA	TRBV6-5	many	TRBJ1-4	TGTGCCAGCTGTCTGACTCCAACTAATGAAAAACTGTTTTTT	CASCLTPTNEKLFF
TRBD2	TRBV10-2	many	TRBJ2-1	TGCGCCAGCAGTAAGACTAGCGGGGGGTACAATGAGCAGTTCTTC	CASSKTSGGYNEQFF
NA	TRBV7-2	many	TRBJ2-1	TGTGCCAGCAGTTTAGATAATGGATTCGATGAGCAGTTCTTC	CASSLDNGFDEQFF
TRBD1	TRBV12-3/TRBV12-4	many	TRBJ1-2	TGTGCCAGCAGTTCGACAGGGAATCGTGGCTACACCTTC	CASSSTGNRGYTF
NA	TRBV18	many	TRBJ2-5	TGTGCCAGCTCACCATCTTATCTAGAAGAGACCCAGTACTTC	CASSPSYLEETQYF
NA	TRBV7-2	many	TRBJ2-5	TGTGCCAGCAGCCCGTTCTGGGGGCATGAGACCCAGTACTTC	CASSPFWGHETQYF
NA	TRBV20-1	many	TRBJ2-4	TGCAGCGCAAAAGGGGAGAACATTCAGTACTTC	CSAKGENIQYF
TRBD1	TRBV3-1	many	TRBJ2-1	TGTGCCAGCGGTGACGAAGGACAGGGGAGGGATGAGCAGTTCTTC	CASGDEGQGRDEQFF
NA	TRBV19	many	TRBJ1-6	TGTGCCAGTAGTTCCGGACTAGCGCAGGGCCTAAATTCACCCCTCCACTTT	CASSSGLAQGLNSPLHF
NA	TRBV5-1	many	TRBJ2-3	TGCGCCAGCAGCCTGCCCAGTGGCAGCACAGATACGCAGTATTTT	CASSLPSGSTDTQYF
TRBD1	TRBV5-1	many	TRBJ1-6	TGCGCCAGCAGCTTGGAGACAGGGGGCTATAATTCACCCCTCCACTTT	CASSLETGGYNSPLHF
TRBD1	TRBV10-3	many	TRBJ1-1	TGTGCCATCAGTGGACAGGGTGCGAGCTCGACGACCACTGAAGCTTTCTTT	CAISGQGASSTTTEAFF
TRBD2	TRBV10-3	many	TRBJ2-3	TGTGCCATCAGCCAACCTCAAACTAGCGGGGGGACCTTCAATCCTCGCACAGATACGCAGTATTTT	CAISQPQTSGGTFNPRTDTQYF
TRBD1	TRBV19	many	TRBJ2-1	TGTGCCAGTAGTACCTTTAAACCGGGACAGGCCTACAATGAGCAGTTCTTC	CASSTFKPGQAYNEQFF
TRBD1	TRBV14	many	TRBJ2-7	TGTGCCAGCAGCCAAGATACCGGACAGGGGGTATACGAGCAGTACTTC	CASSQDTGQGVYEQYF
NA	TRBV7-9	many	TRBJ2-7	TGTGCCAGCAGCCCGAAACTAGCTAAAGGCTACGAGCAGTACTTC	CASSPKLAKGYEQYF
TRBD2	TRBV20-1	many	TRBJ2-7	TGCAGTGCTAGAAGCGGGGGGGCCTCCTACGAGCAGTACTTC	CSARSGGASYEQYF
NA	TRBV29-1	many	TRBJ2-4	TGCAGCGTTGTTCCGGGTTTAGCCAAAAACATTCAGTACTTC	CSVVPGLAKNIQYF
TRBD2	TRBV4-3	many	TRBJ2-2	TGCGCCAGCAGCCAACCCGGGACTAGCGGGGGACTAGGGGAGCTGTTTTTT	CASSQPGTSGGLGELFF
TRBD2	TRBV9	many	TRBJ2-2	TGTGCCACCAGAGCGGGGACCAACACCGGGGAGCTGTTTTTT	CATRAGTNTGELFF
NA	TRBV29-1	many	TRBJ1-4	TGCAGCGTTGGAGTGGGGAACTATGAAAAACTGTTTTTT	CSVGVGNYEKLFF